The sample holds a few counts of the clone carrying this T cell receptor beta chain. Seattle enrolled patients during active infection and tracked them longitudinally. TCRdb's copy holds only in-frame clones and misses some; the assay was immunoSEQ multiplex PCR. The sample lists 440,000 or so clones; about 88% were seen once. This CDR3 region has 16 residues. Germline CDR1 and CDR2: SGHTA and FQGNSA. V was clipped by 1 base and J by 1 base, with 14 bases between them. This sample stems from a study of blood T cell repertoires in COVID-19. Sequencing input: peripheral blood. V and J are TRBV7-2 and TRBJ2-7, with a tentative D call TRBD2 (5 bases). The TCR comes from a woman in her forties with COVID-19, enrolled during active disease. CDR3 nucleotides: TGTGCCAGCAGCTTAGGAGGTATCACGGGGTCCTACGAGCAGTACTTC. It yields the protein CASSLGGITGSYEQYF.